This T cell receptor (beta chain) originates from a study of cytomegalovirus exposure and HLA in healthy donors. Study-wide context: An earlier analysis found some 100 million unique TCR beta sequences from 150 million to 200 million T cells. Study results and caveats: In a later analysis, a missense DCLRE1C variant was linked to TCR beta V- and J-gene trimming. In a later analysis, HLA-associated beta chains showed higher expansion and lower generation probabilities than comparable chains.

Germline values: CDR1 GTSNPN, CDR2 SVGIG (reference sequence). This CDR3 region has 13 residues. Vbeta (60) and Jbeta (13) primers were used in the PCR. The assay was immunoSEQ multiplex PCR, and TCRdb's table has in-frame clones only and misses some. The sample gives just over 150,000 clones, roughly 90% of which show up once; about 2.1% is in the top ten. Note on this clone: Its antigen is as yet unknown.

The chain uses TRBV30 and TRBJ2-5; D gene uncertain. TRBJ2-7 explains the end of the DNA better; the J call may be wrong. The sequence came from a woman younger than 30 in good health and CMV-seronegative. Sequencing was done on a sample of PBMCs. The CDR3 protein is CAWSVLQAYEQYF. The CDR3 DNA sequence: TGTGCCTGGAGTGTTTTGCAGGCCTACGAGCAGTACTTC.